This T cell receptor (beta chain) stems from a study of shared clonotypes between healthy human individuals. Study details: Serving as donors were two women and a few men, whose ages spanned 18 to 49.

The study, taken as a whole, reports: Rarefaction indicated that sorted-subset sequencing remained incomplete although depth was large. Relative to their counterparts shared across all four donors, non-shared clonotypes exhibited diminished generation probabilities.

Remarks on this clone: Its matching antigen is unknown.

In the source study's methods: Junction-only sequences produced by ImmunoSEQ had no quality scores, so filtering differed. Sequenced by immunoSEQ multiplex PCR; TCRdb stores in-frame clones only, minus some. The DNA gave D and trimming, while V, J and clone size come from that table. The table lists around 2,000,000 clones, approximately 94% of them singletons. Naive CD8 cells lacked CD45RO and underwent positive selection for CCR7, leaving out terminally differentiated effector memory CD45RA+ cells. The V end lost 0 bases, the J end lost 5 bases, and 14 bases lay between the germline ends. The CDR3 runs 15 residues. Per germline, CDR1 MNHEY and CDR2 SVGAGI.

The genes are TRBV6-5 and TRBJ2-7; tentatively, D is TRBD2 (7 bases). The TCR was taken from a young man in good health. The specimen was naive CD8+ T cells sorted from blood. The CDR3 loop is CASSYSPPGGNEQYF. The CDR3 bases are TGTGCCAGCAGTTACTCCCCCCCGGGGGGCAACGAGCAGTACTTC.